Reported below is one TCR beta chain. Its antigen is not known. The sample belongs to a study of vaccination effects on CD4 cells after COVID-19. The CDR3 has 14 residues. V lost 4 bases, J lost 2 bases, and 9 bases lay in between. The germline V gene encodes CDR1 MNHEY and CDR2 SMNVEV (reference sequence). Researchers isolated CD4+ T cells once approximately ten days of culture had elapsed. TCRdb's copy holds only in-frame clones and misses some; the assay was immunoSEQ multiplex PCR. Of tens of thousands of clones in the sample, over 65% were seen once. This clonotype was obtained from a human donor who received a COVID-19 vaccine. The chain links TRBV27 to TRBJ1-3; possibly TRBD1 for D (5 bases). The source material was CD4+ T cells from PBMCs cultured without peptide, sampled before COVID-19 vaccination. CDR3 DNA: TGTGCCAGCAGTTCGACAGATACTGGAAACACCATATATTTT. Its protein is CASSSTDTGNTIYF.